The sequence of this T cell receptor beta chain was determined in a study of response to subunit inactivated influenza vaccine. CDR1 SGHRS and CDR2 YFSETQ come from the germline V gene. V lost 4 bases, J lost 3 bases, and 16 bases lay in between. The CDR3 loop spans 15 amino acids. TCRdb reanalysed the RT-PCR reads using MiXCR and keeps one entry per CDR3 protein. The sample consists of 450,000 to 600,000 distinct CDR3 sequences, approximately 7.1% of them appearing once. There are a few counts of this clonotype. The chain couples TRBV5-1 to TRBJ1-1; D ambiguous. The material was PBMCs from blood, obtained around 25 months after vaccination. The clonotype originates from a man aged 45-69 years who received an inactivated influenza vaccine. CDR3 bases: TGCGCCAGCAGCCCCCGTCGACTCGGGGACACTGAAGCTTTCTTT. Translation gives CASSPRRLGDTEAFF.